The clone carrying this TCR beta chain showed up just a few times. Its antigen is currently unknown. This sample is part of a study of shared clonotypes between healthy human individuals. As defined, naive CD8 cells were CD45RO-negative and positively selected for CCR7, with terminally differentiated effector memory CD45RA+ cells excluded. HIV-negative, healthy adults without recent acute infections or vaccinations were the donors. Study-level findings and limits: Investigators collected only blood, and repertoires in tissues likely differ. Sequencing depth was expected to affect clonotype sharing among donors.

Assay used: immunoSEQ multiplex PCR; TCRdb lists only in-frame clones, some missing. In the table there are about 2.2 million clones, about 93% of which are singletons. The germline V gene has CDR1 MNHEY and CDR2 SVGAGI. The V end was cut by 6 bases, the J end by 5 bases, with 13 bases between. The CDR3 covers 13 residues. The chain joins TRBV6-5 to TRBJ1-1; no reliable D call. Sequencing was performed on naive CD8+ T cells from PBMCs. This TCR came from a man aged 18 to 30 in good health. Some clones in this sample may be carry-over from other donors' samples. CDR3 region: CASSSTGSTEAFF. The CDR3 region has the DNA TGTGCCAGCAGCTCTACCGGGAGTACTGAAGCTTTCTTT.